These 27 T cell receptor beta chains came from one sample sequenced in a study of blood T cell repertoires in COVID-19. The table came from immunoSEQ multiplex PCR; TCRdb's copy has only in-frame clones and leaves some out. The sample lists under 95,000 clones; roughly 85% were seen once. The sequenced sample consisted of peripheral blood. These receptors all stem from a man aged 60 to 75 with acute or convalescent COVID-19.

As to this clone: At one end the junction does not follow the germline gene, possibly because of a read error. The chain is built from TRBV19 and TRBJ2-3; TRBD2 agrees at 12 bases. The CDR3 totals 17 residues. CDR1 and CDR2 from the germline V gene are LNHDA and SQIVND (reference sequence). The CDR3 nucleotides read TGTGCCAGTAGCATAGAGGGGCTAGCGGGGGGGCGAGATACGCAGTATTTT. Encoded protein: CASSIEGLAGGRDTQYF.

V and J are TRBV7-8 and TRBJ1-5, with D tentatively TRBD1 (6 bases). The CDR3 is made up of 16 amino acids. The germline V gene has CDR1 SGHVS and CDR2 FQNEAQ. Trimming removed 1 base at V and 4 bases at J, with 14 bases between. The DNA of the CDR3 is TGTGCCAGCAGCTTAGTTGGGGGGGCGTTGAATCAGCCCCAGCATTTT. This gives the protein CASSLVGGALNQPQHF.

The gene calls are TRBV27 and TRBJ1-1; tentative D call: TRBD1 (5 bases). The V and J ends lost 8 bases and 2 bases respectively, with 18 bases between them. Looked up from germline, CDR1 is MNHEY and CDR2 is SMNVEV (reference sequence). CDR3 length equals 15 residues. The chain's CDR3 is CASGWGTISNTEAFF. CDR3 in DNA: TGTGCCAGCGGATGGGGGACTATATCCAACACTGAAGCTTTCTTT.

This clone came up a few times. V is TRBV29-1 and J is TRBJ1-2, with TRBD1 matching 7 bases. Per the germline V gene, CDR1 is SQVTM and CDR2 is ANQGSEA. The V segment lost 6 bases and the J segment 1 base; nucleotides outside the gene matches: 11. The CDR3 runs 15 residues. This CDR3 is CSVDDRDSYNYGYTF. The CDR3 region has the DNA TGCAGCGTGGATGACCGGGACAGTTATAACTATGGCTACACCTTC.

The chain combines TRBV14 with TRBJ2-3; 13 bases agree with TRBD2. After removal of 2 bases from V and 4 bases from J, the junction contained 3 bases not matched to a gene. CDR3 length equals 16 residues. In germline, CDR1 is SGHDN, CDR2 FVKESK. This CDR3 is CASSQWTSGGSDTQYF. CDR3 sequence (DNA): TGTGCCAGCAGCCAATGGACTAGCGGGGGCTCAGATACGCAGTATTTT. Based on the CDR3 plus reference TRBV14 and TRBJ2-3, the full variable domain is EAGVTQFPSHSVIEKGQTVTLRCDPISGHDNLYWYRRVMGKEIKFLLHFVKESKQDESGMPNNRFLAERTGGTYSTLKVQPAELEDSGVYFCASSQWTSGGSDTQYFGPGTRLTVL.

This clone is a singleton in its sample. This chain links TRBV13 with TRBJ2-3; D possibly corresponds to TRBD1 (6 bases). This CDR3 spans 14 amino acids. The ends were cut back, 5 bases at V and 3 bases at J, with 12 bases in the middle. Germline V gene data show CDR1 as PRHDT and CDR2 as FYEKMQ (reference sequence). Here the CDR3 reads CASSQQGLTDTQYF. CDR3 in DNA: TGTGCCAGCAGCCAACAGGGTCTTACAGATACGCAGTATTTT.

The chain links TRBV4-3 to TRBJ1-5; maybe TRBD1 (5 bases). The V end was cut by 0 bases, the J end by 6 bases, with 15 bases between. Germline-derived CDR1 and CDR2 are LGHNA and YSLEER. This CDR3 spans 16 amino acids. Here the CDR3 DNA reads TGCGCCAGCAGCCAAGATCTGGGGCTTTTGTCTCAGCCCCAGCATTTT. It codes for CASSQDLGLLSQPQHF.

J is TRBJ2-7 and V is TRBV5-1; D might be TRBD1 (6 bases). The CDR3 covers 15 residues. V shed 2 bases and J shed 2 bases, with 14 bases lying between them. CDR1 SGHRS and CDR2 YFSETQ come from the germline V gene. CDR3 in DNA: TGCGCCAGCAGCTTTTCCACAGGGACCACCTACGAGCAGTACTTC. It encodes CASSFSTGTTYEQYF.

The chain recombines TRBV4-3 with TRBJ1-2; D remains ambiguous. Germline V lookup: CDR1 LGHNA, CDR2 YSLEER. With 0 bases removed from V and 5 bases from J, the gap between germline ends came to 13 bases. CDR3 length: 15 amino acids. In DNA, the CDR3 is TGCGCCAGCAGCCAAGAGGTCGGGAGGTCGTATGGCTACACCTTC. This translates into CASSQEVGRSYGYTF.

The V gene is TRBV5-1, the J gene TRBJ2-7, with TRBD1 identical over 8 bases. Germline V gene sequence: CDR1 SGHRS, CDR2 YFSETQ. This CDR3 comprises 14 residues. The V and J ends lost 0 bases and 2 bases, in that order; junction bases with no gene match: 1. CDR3 sequence: CASSLEQGAYEQYF. As DNA, the CDR3 is TGCGCCAGCAGCTTGGAACAGGGGGCCTACGAGCAGTACTTC.

This chain connects TRBV5-6 to TRBJ2-5; 10 positions agree with TRBD2. Germline V gene lookup returns CDR1 SGHDT and CDR2 YYEEEE. V gave up 2 bases and J gave up 4 bases; unmatched junction bases: 8. The CDR3 extends over 16 amino acids. CDR3 in amino acids: CASSFDKRGGRETQYF. In DNA form, the CDR3 reads TGTGCCAGCAGCTTCGATAAGCGGGGGGGCCGAGAGACCCAGTACTTC.

This rearrangement joins TRBV6-1 to TRBJ2-3; 11 bases line up with TRBD2. Unmatched junction bases numbered 5, after V lost 4 bases and J lost 2 bases. The germline CDR1 and CDR2 sequences are MNHNS and SASEGT. This CDR3 is built from 16 residues. CDR3 coding DNA: TGTGCCAGCAGTGGGATAGCGGGGGGGACCACAGATACGCAGTATTTT. This encodes CASSGIAGGTTDTQYF.

The chain couples TRBV30 to TRBJ1-5, with D perhaps matching TRBD1 (5 bases). CDR1 is GTSNPN, CDR2 SVGIG, per germline (reference sequence). The CDR3 extends over 14 amino acids. Trimming left V 4 bases short and J 4 bases short, with 14 bases between. CDR3 loop: CAWKAGNGNQPQHF. DNA of the CDR3: TGTGCCTGGAAGGCAGGGAACGGGAATCAGCCCCAGCATTTT.

The rearrangement joins TRBV4-2 to TRBJ1-5; tentative D call: TRBD1 (6 bases). The CDR3 is made up of 16 amino acids. V was cut by 0 bases and J by 0 bases, with 9 bases left in between. Germline lookup yields CDR1 LGHNA and CDR2 YNFKEQ. The CDR3 is CASSQEGGISNQPQHF. DNA for the CDR3: TGTGCCAGCAGCCAAGAAGGGGGAATTAGCAATCAGCCCCAGCATTTT.

J is TRBJ2-7 and V is TRBV11-2, with 7 bases lining up with TRBD1. After removal of 0 bases from V and 2 bases from J, the junction contained 1 base not matched to a gene. The CDR3 runs 14 residues. The germline V gene encodes CDR1 SGHAT and CDR2 FQNNGV. In nucleotides, the CDR3 is TGTGCCAGCAGCTTAGAGGGACAGACCTACGAGCAGTACTTC. It is translated as CASSLEGQTYEQYF.

The chain links TRBV5-1 to TRBJ2-7; TRBD2 is a possible D gene (6 bases). Per germline, CDR1 SGHRS and CDR2 YFSETQ. Trimming pared 4 bases from V and 0 bases from J, leaving 14 bases between. The CDR3 has 15 residues. The CDR3 bases are TGCGCCAGCAGCACTAGCAGTTACAGCTCCTACGAGCAGTACTTC. Amino acid sequence: CASSTSSYSSYEQYF.

The chain has TRBV5-6 and TRBJ2-5; 9 bases align to TRBD1. The CDR3 has 14 amino acids. V shed 0 bases, J shed 5 bases, and the junction held 2 bases outside the gene matches. Germline V gene sequence: CDR1 SGHDT, CDR2 YYEEEE. CDR3 residues: CASSLDRGRETQYF. The CDR3 DNA reads TGTGCCAGCAGCTTGGACAGGGGGCGGGAGACCCAGTACTTC.

The chain joins TRBV18 to TRBJ1-2; TRBD1 matches 8 bases. CDR3 length equals 15 residues. Germline trimming cut 2 bases from V and 7 bases from J; bases unmatched to any gene: 9. Germline CDR1 is KGHSH and CDR2 is LQKENI. The CDR3 DNA follows: TGTGCCAGCTCACCAGGAGGACAGGGATTTGGTGGCTACACCTTC. Amino acid sequence: CASSPGGQGFGGYTF.

This clone was detected once. The chain has TRBV2 and TRBJ1-3; D not resolved. Trimming took off 4 bases at V and 5 bases at J, with 6 bases between the two ends. The CDR3 is 12 amino acids. Germline V gives CDR1 SNHLY, CDR2 FYNNEI. In DNA, the CDR3 is TGTGCCAGCAGTGGGACTCGAAACACCATATATTTT. Translated, it gives CASSGTRNTIYF. Full variable domain (missing parts from reference TRBV2 and TRBJ1-3): EPEVTQTPSHQVTQMGQEVILRCVPISNHLYFYWYRQILGQKVEFLVSFYNNEISEKSEIFDDQFSVERPDGSNFTLKIRSTKLEDSAMYFCASSGTRNTIYFGEGSWLTVV.

This clone occurred a few times. V gene TRBV5-8 combines with J gene TRBJ1-1; TRBD1 aligns across 9 bases. CDR3 length: 16 residues. Losses at the gene ends were 3 bases for V and 1 base for J; bases not matched to a gene: 7. Germline V lookup: CDR1 SGHTS, CDR2 YDEGEE. DNA of the CDR3: TGTGCCAGCAGCTATTTAGCGGGACAGGGGAACACTGAAGCTTTCTTT. Its protein product is CASSYLAGQGNTEAFF.

V is TRBV5-1 and J is TRBJ2-1, with TRBD1 matching over 8 bases. Trimming removed 0 bases from V and 8 bases from J; junction bases left unmatched: 7. Germline assignment: CDR1 SGHRS and CDR2 YFSETQ. The CDR3 sequence is 15 residues long. CDR3 in DNA: TGCGCCAGCAGCTTGGAAGGACAGGGTCCGGATGAGCAGTTCTTC. Translating it yields CASSLEGQGPDEQFF.

V and J are TRBV5-8 and TRBJ1-5; 8 bases align to TRBD1. Per the germline V gene, CDR1 is SGHTS and CDR2 is YDEGEE. The CDR3 extends over 16 amino acids. Trimming removed 4 bases from V and 2 bases from J; junction bases left unmatched: 8. The CDR3 spells CASSDPGQEGNQPQHF. CDR3 nucleotides: TGTGCCAGCAGCGACCCGGGACAGGAAGGCAATCAGCCCCAGCATTTT.

Only one count was recorded for this clone. The chain combines TRBV4-3 with TRBJ1-4; 7 positions match TRBD1. Trimming at V came to 1 base and at J to 8 bases, leaving 10 bases not matched to a gene. CDR3 length equals 16 residues. In germline, CDR1 is LGHNA, CDR2 YSLEER. The DNA for the CDR3 is TGCGCCAGCAGCCAAGGGGTCCGACAGGGAGGCGAAAAACTGTTTTTT. Translation: CASSQGVRQGGEKLFF.

The chain couples TRBV7-2 to TRBJ2-5, with D possibly TRBD2 on 7 matching bases. V lost 5 bases and J lost 5, with 24 bases in between. The CDR3 runs to 17 residues. The germline V gene has CDR1 SGHTA and CDR2 FQGNSA. CDR3 amino acids: CASSVGPRGGFRETQYF. The CDR3 DNA reads as TGTGCCAGCAGCGTGGGGCCCAGGGGAGGGTTTAGGGAGACCCAGTACTTC.

The V gene is TRBV19, the J gene TRBJ1-2; D call uncertain. CDR1 and CDR2 from the germline V gene are LNHDA and SQIVND (reference sequence). CDR3 length: 17 amino acids. Trimming removed 3 bases at V and 4 bases at J, with 21 bases between. The CDR3 nucleotides read TGTGCCAGTAGTATGGGCGCAACCCTCATCTCCGGCTATGGCTACACCTTC. This translates into CASSMGATLISGYGYTF.

The rearrangement uses TRBV4-3 and TRBJ2-3; 12 positions agree with TRBD2. The CDR3 runs to 19 residues. From germline, CDR1 is LGHNA and CDR2 YSLEER. The ends lost 2 bases at V and 0 bases at J; junction bases unmatched: 9. In nucleotides, the CDR3 is TGCGCCAGCAGCCAACGGGGGACTAGCGGGCCCCTCAGCACAGATACGCAGTATTTT. Translated, it gives CASSQRGTSGPLSTDTQYF.

The chain carries TRBV15 and TRBJ1-1; perhaps TRBD1 as D (5 bases). V lost 3 bases, J lost 5 bases, and 10 bases lay in between. The length of the CDR3 is 13 residues. Germline CDR1 reads LNHNV; CDR2 reads YYDKDF (reference sequence). The CDR3 DNA reads TGTGCCACCAGCAGCACGGAGGGGACTGAAGCTTTCTTT. Translation gives CATSSTEGTEAFF.